The rows below give T cell receptor beta chains drawn from one sample of a study of shared clonotypes between healthy human individuals. TCRdb's table, derived via immunoSEQ multiplex PCR, lists solely in-frame clones and lacks some. The sample lists some 2.1 million clones, just under 95% occurring once. Sample: naive CD8+ T cells from PBMCs. Receptor source: a man aged 18 to 35 in good health. Some clones in this sample may be carry-over from other donors' samples. Each CDR3 is given with its conserved first and last residue. Each record gives: D gene, clone size, J gene, V gene, CDR3 protein, CDR3 DNA. A D gene is named only where the DNA matches it firmly. Not all rows give a size; the values are once, few, many and, for expanded clones, a class.

NA | NA | TRBJ2-7 | TRBV5-1 | CASSLAGGRGSAYEQYF | TGCGCCAGCAGCTTGGCCGGGGGTCGGGGCTCAGCCTACGAGCAGTACTTC
NA | NA | TRBJ1-1 | TRBV7-8 | CASREQKNTEAFF | TGTGCCAGCAGAGAACAGAAGAACACTGAAGCTTTCTTT
NA | NA | TRBJ1-5 | TRBV30 | CAWSVWGDRRQPQHF | TGTGCCTGGAGTGTATGGGGGGATCGACGGCAGCCCCAGCATTTT
NA | NA | TRBJ2-1 | TRBV7-6 | CASSYGPYNEQFF | TGTGCCAGCAGCTACGGCCCCTACAATGAGCAGTTCTTC
NA | NA | TRBJ2-5 | TRBV12-1 | CASSLPGIAGEFGETQYF | TGTGCCAGCAGCCTCCCCGGGATAGCGGGAGAGTTCGGAGAGACCCAGTACTTC
NA | NA | TRBJ2-1 | TRBV30 | CAWSDGIRSYNEQFF | TGTGCCTGGAGTGATGGCATCCGATCCTACAATGAGCAGTTCTTC
NA | NA | TRBJ2-2 | TRBV5-8 | CASSLGLLNTGELFF | TGTGCCAGCAGCTTGGGTCTTCTCAACACCGGGGAGCTGTTTTTT
NA | NA | TRBJ2-1 | TRBV7-2 | CASSSGMSSYNEQFF | TGTGCCAGCAGCTCCGGGATGAGCTCCTACAATGAGCAGTTCTTC
NA | NA | TRBJ1-2 | TRBV11-1 | CASSFGRETNYGYTF | TGTGCCAGCAGCTTCGGCAGGGAAACCAACTATGGCTACACCTTC
NA | NA | TRBJ2-4 | TRBV28 | CASSSQRVVLAKNIQYF | TGTGCCAGCAGTTCTCAGCGGGTTGTCCTAGCCAAAAACATTCAGTACTTC
NA | NA | TRBJ2-7 | TRBV14 | CASSHRGHPVEQYF | TGTGCCAGCAGCCACCGGGGACACCCGGTCGAGCAGTACTTC
TRBD2 | few | TRBJ2-7 | TRBV5-6 | CASSFPGGVLAGENGEQYF | TGTGCCAGCAGCTTTCCAGGGGGTGTTCTAGCGGGAGAAAACGGTGAGCAGTACTTC
NA | NA | TRBJ2-1 | TRBV27 | CASSLTPSYNEQFF | TGTGCCAGCAGTTTAACTCCCTCCTACAATGAGCAGTTCTTC
TRBD1 | NA | TRBJ1-4 | TRBV27 | CASSPGTASTNEKLFF | TGTGCCAGCAGTCCCGGGACAGCTTCAACTAATGAAAAACTGTTTTTT
TRBD1 | NA | TRBJ2-6 | TRBV14 | CASSEPGQILRGANVLTF | TGTGCCAGCAGCGAACCGGGACAGATATTGAGGGGGGCCAACGTCCTGACTTTC
NA | NA | TRBJ1-2 | TRBV7-9 | CASSLEEFYGYTF | TGTGCCAGCAGCTTAGAAGAATTCTATGGCTACACCTTC
NA | NA | TRBJ2-7 | TRBV19 | CASREQGLGNEQYF | TGCGCCAGTAGGGAACAGGGCCTTGGGAACGAGCAGTACTTC
NA | NA | TRBJ2-4 | TRBV15 | CATSREVGNIQYF | TGTGCCACCAGCAGAGAGGTAGGGAACATTCAGTACTTC
TRBD2 | NA | TRBJ2-7 | TRBV7-3 | CASSSREGPIHEQYF | TGTGCCAGCAGCTCCCGGGAGGGGCCAATCCACGAGCAGTACTTC
TRBD2 | NA | TRBJ2-3 | TRBV27 | CASSRTSGRTDTQYF | TGTGCCAGCAGCCGGACTAGCGGGCGCACAGATACGCAGTATTTT
NA | few | TRBJ1-2 | TRBV2 | CASSASGHESGYYGYTF | TGTGCCAGCAGTGCAAGCGGACATGAATCGGGTTACTACGGCTACACCTTC
NA | NA | TRBJ1-2 | TRBV23-1 | CASSLNTECNYGYTF | TGCGCCAGCAGTCTAAACACGGAATGCAACTATGGCTACACCTTC
NA | once | TRBJ2-7 | TRBV4-3 | CASSQEYDGHPYEQYF | TGCGCCAGCAGCCAAGAGTATGACGGACACCCCTACGAGCAGTACTTC
NA | NA | TRBJ2-3 | TRBV9 | CASSGDRRDTQYF | TGTGCCAGCAGCGGAGACCGGAGGGATACGCAGTATTTT
TRBD1 | few | TRBJ1-5 | TRBV2 | CASSPDRGRFQPQHF | TGTGCCAGCAGTCCAGACAGGGGGCGGTTTCAGCCCCAGCATTTT
NA | NA | TRBJ2-2 | TRBV7-9 | CASTDSTTGELFF | TGTGCCAGCACGGACAGTACCACCGGGGAGCTGTTTTTT
NA | NA | TRBJ2-1 | TRBV13 | CASSLRTANEQFF | TGTGCCAGCAGCTTAAGGACAGCCAATGAGCAGTTCTTC
NA | once | TRBJ1-2 | TRBV29-1 | CSVEEAGLAFDYGYTF | TGCAGCGTTGAAGAGGCAGGGTTGGCTTTCGACTATGGCTACACCTTC
NA | few | TRBJ1-1 | TRBV28 | CASEKGGNTEAFF | TGTGCCAGCGAGAAGGGAGGGAACACTGAAGCTTTCTTT
NA | NA | TRBJ2-1 | TRBV20-1 | CSAKEANEQFF | TGCAGTGCCAAAGAGGCGAATGAGCAGTTCTTC
NA | NA | TRBJ2-5 | TRBV7-6 | CASSLEADSLETQYF | TGTGCCAGCAGCTTAGAGGCCGACAGTTTGGAGACCCAGTACTTC
NA | NA | TRBJ2-1 | TRBV7-9 | CASSPWANEQFF | TGTGCCAGCAGCCCGTGGGCTAATGAGCAGTTCTTC
TRBD2 | NA | TRBJ2-1 | TRBV19 | CASSPRLAGSNEQFF | TGTGCCAGTAGTCCCCGACTAGCGGGATCCAATGAGCAGTTCTTC
NA | NA | TRBJ1-3 | TRBV5-6 | CASSPGRAGNTIYF | TGTGCCAGCAGTCCCGGCAGGGCTGGAAACACCATATATTTT
NA | NA | TRBJ2-1 | TRBV4-3 | CASSQQGLPGLGGHNEQFF | TGCGCCAGCAGCCAACAGGGTCTTCCGGGGCTGGGTGGCCACAATGAGCAGTTCTTC
NA | NA | TRBJ2-7 | TRBV5-1 | CASSPGHLYEQYF | TGCGCCAGCAGCCCCGGGCACCTCTACGAGCAGTACTTC
NA | NA | TRBJ1-2 | TRBV5-4 | CASSLAGYYGYTF | TGTGCCAGCAGCTTGGCCGGTTACTATGGCTACACCTTC
NA | NA | TRBJ2-2 | TRBV4-1 | CASSAPNTGELFF | TGCGCCAGCTCAGCGCCTAACACCGGGGAGCTGTTTTTT
NA | NA | TRBJ2-4 | TRBV28 | CASSSGLAKNIQYF | TGTGCCAGCAGCTCTGGGTTAGCCAAAAACATTCAGTACTTC
NA | few | TRBJ1-4 | TRBV10-3 | CAIRDTTTNEKLFF | TGTGCCATCAGGGACACCACAACTAATGAAAAACTGTTTTTT
NA | NA | TRBJ2-7 | TRBV28 | CASSLPGLSYEQYF | TGTGCCAGCAGTCTCCCGGGACTGTCCTACGAGCAGTACTTC
NA | NA | TRBJ2-1 | TRBV9 | CASSVMDNYNEQFF | TGTGCCAGCAGCGTGATGGACAACTACAATGAGCAGTTCTTC
TRBD1 | NA | TRBJ2-7 | TRBV4-2 | CASSLDRAYERYF | TGTGCCAGCAGCTTGGACAGGGCCTACGAGCGGTACTTC
NA | NA | TRBJ1-2 | TRBV5-1 | CASSLEGREYGYTF | TGCGCCAGCAGCTTGGAAGGAAGGGAGTATGGCTACACCTTC
NA | NA | TRBJ2-7 | TRBV29-1 | CSVVPGNYEQYF | TGCAGCGTTGTCCCAGGGAACTACGAGCAGTACTTC
NA | NA | TRBJ2-7 | TRBV27 | CASSLPGAYEQYF | TGTGCCAGCAGTTTACCGGGGGCCTACGAGCAGTACTTC
NA | once | TRBJ2-7 | TRBV6-6 | CASTWASGDTYEQYF | TGTGCCAGCACCTGGGCCAGCGGGGACACCTACGAGCAGTACTTC
NA | few | TRBJ1-4 | TRBV15 | CATSRRGSGEKLFF | TGTGCCACCAGCAGACGGGGAAGTGGTGAAAAACTGTTTTTT
NA | NA | TRBJ1-4 | TRBV7-9 | CASSLWDRFAEKLFF | TGTGCCAGCAGCTTATGGGACCGCTTTGCGGAAAAACTGTTTTTT
NA | once | TRBJ2-2 | TRBV4-3 | CASSQGFGGPGELFF | TGCGCCAGCAGCCAAGGATTCGGAGGTCCCGGGGAGCTGTTTTTT
NA | NA | TRBJ2-6 | TRBV7-8 | CASSLEVIPSGANVLTF | TGTGCCAGCAGCTTAGAAGTGATCCCCTCTGGGGCCAACGTCCTGACTTTC
NA | few | TRBJ2-2 | TRBV27 | CASSLFPGELFF | TGTGCCAGCAGTTTATTTCCCGGGGAGCTGTTTTTT